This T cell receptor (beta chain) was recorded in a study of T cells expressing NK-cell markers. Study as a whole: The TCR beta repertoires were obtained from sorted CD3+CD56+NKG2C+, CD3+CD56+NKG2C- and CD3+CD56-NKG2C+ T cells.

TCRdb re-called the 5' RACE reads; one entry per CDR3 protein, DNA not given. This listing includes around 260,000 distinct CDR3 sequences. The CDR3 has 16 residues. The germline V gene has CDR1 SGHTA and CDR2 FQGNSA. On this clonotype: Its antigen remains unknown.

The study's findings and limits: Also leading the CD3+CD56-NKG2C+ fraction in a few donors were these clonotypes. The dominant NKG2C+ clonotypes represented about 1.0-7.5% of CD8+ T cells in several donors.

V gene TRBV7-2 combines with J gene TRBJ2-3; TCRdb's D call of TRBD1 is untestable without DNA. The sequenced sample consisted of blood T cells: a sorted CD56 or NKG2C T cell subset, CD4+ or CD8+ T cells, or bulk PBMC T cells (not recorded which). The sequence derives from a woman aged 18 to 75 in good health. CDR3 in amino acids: CASSPRGVGVTDTQYF.